This T cell receptor (beta chain) was obtained from a study of shared clonotypes between healthy human individuals (dated by TCRdb to 2020 to 2022). At the level of the whole study: Three men and two women, aged 18 to 49 years, made up the cohort. For each donor, three plates each were used for CD4 naive and CD4 memory, two plates were used for CD8 naive, and one plate was used for CD8 memory. To estimate repertoire size and how much clonotype sharing occurs between individuals, the study deeply sequenced the blood TCR repertoires of several healthy adults. Libraries were prepared and TCR repertoires were sequenced by different laboratories using diverse techniques, in order to increase sequencing depth and limit assay-specific biases. Each donor's leukapheresis produced roughly between roughly 0.85 and 10 billion PBMCs. Beyond this particular receptor, the publication reports: Higher generation probabilities were observed for clonotypes shared by all four sorted-subset donors than for non-shared clonotypes. About 4.5% of naive CD4, 3.5% of naive CD8, 2% to 2.5% of memory CD4, and about 0.4% of memory CD8 clonotypes were shared across four donors. Estimated clonotype richness was generally larger for naive than for memory subsets. The small number of donors limited the genetic and exposure-history diversity represented. Sampling was limited to blood, and TCR repertoires in tissue likely differ from TCR repertoires in blood. Pairwise subsampling led to the expectation that sequencing depth would affect the degree of clonotype sharing among donors. Incomplete sequencing was indicated by rarefaction of sorted-subset datasets, despite the large sequencing depth.

TCR CDR3 regions were amplified from genomic DNA by multiplex PCR using the deep immunoSEQ assay. Extracted genomic DNA from each cell subset was spread evenly across all wells of several immunoSEQ 96-well plates, with each plate serving as a replicate. For sorted subsets, approximately 210 ng genomic DNA, equal to 25,000 to 35,000 T cell genomes, was loaded into each replicate PCR. Purified libraries were measured with a Qubit 3.0 fluorometer, size-checked on a Bioanalyzer 2100, and measured again with the KAPA Library Quantification kit. Each immunoSEQ 96-well plate was sequenced on its own single-read 150-cycle Illumina NextSeq 550 flow cell. Per the source publication's procedure: The immunoSEQ output contained only junctional sequences without quality scores, so filtering could not match that applied to full-length reads. Sequences were annotated with PyIR, a Python wrapper for IgBLAST v1.9, and V/J genes and CDR3 were assigned using IMGT germline references. Any read was removed if the V/J assignment was weak (E-value above 1e-6), the CDR3 was missing, or the read contained stop codons, out-of-frame junctions, or ambiguous translated residues. V3J clonotypes were defined as sequences sharing an identical inferred V gene, J gene, and CDR3 amino acid sequence. Percentage overlap between repertoires was calculated by dividing the number of shared unique clonotypes by the size of the smaller repertoire. RTK rarefaction, the Chao1 estimator, and Recon v2.1 estimates of unobserved clonotypes were used to assess repertoire richness. Generation probabilities were computed with OLGA for all TCRbeta clonotypes obtained by the gDNA method from a handful of donors. Imported from immuneACCESS, the table was reduced by TCRdb to in-frame sequences with V and J called. These copies leave out some clones; in studies compared against another copy, an unresolved V gene accounts for under half, and the cause of the remainder is not known. The D gene and trimming were derived from the DNA, and the V and J assignments and clone size from that table. Present in this sample are about 2 million clones, roughly 94% of which were seen just once. Under 1.5% of the sample is held by the ten biggest clonotypes.

CD8 naive samples were CD45RO-negative cells positively selected for CCR7, giving a CD45RA+CCR7+ population that excluded TemRA cells. Healthy HIV-negative adults with no recently reported acute infections or vaccinations were included as donors. All donors were Caucasian adults living in Nashville, Tennessee, USA. Blood was obtained by leukapheresis, after which PBMCs were separated by Ficoll-Histopaque density gradient centrifugation and cryopreserved in liquid nitrogen vapor phase. Analytical flow cytometry was used to check the purity and quantity of each magnetically sorted T cell population. Genomic DNA was isolated from each sorted fraction and quantified by UV absorbance on a Nanodrop 2000c. According to the germline V gene (reference sequence), CDR1 reads MNHEY and CDR2 reads SMNVEV. Deletion took 2 bases off V and 4 bases off J, with a span of 9 bases between the germline ends. Measured from the cysteine to the phenylalanine, the CDR3 is 14 residues long. Left in the record is the CDR3 DNA by itself, 42 bases read in frame from the first base.

A remark on this clone: It lacks a known antigen. Within one base of it there is no much larger clone, and no base qualities were kept.

The chain uses TRBV27 and TRBJ1-5, with no D gene named confidently. This receptor was taken from a young man in good health. What was sequenced was naive CD8+ T cells sorted from blood. What the cell subset or site label conveys for this sample: CD45RA+CCR7+. The sequence in DNA is TGTGCCAGCAGTTTAGGGCAGGTGAATCAGCCCCAGCATTTT. Its coded protein is CASSLGQVNQPQHF.